This T cell receptor (beta chain) was recorded in a study of yellow fever vaccine responses in identical twins. Findings of the study overall: Twins' T cell vaccine responses reportedly looked partly convergent, partly personalized.

TCRdb analysed the RT-PCR reads with MiXCR anew, one entry per CDR3 protein. The sample includes 15,000 or so distinct CDR3 sequences, around 85% of them seen just once. V lost 2 bases and J lost 3, with 8 bases in between. Germline values: CDR1 SGHTA, CDR2 FQGTGA. The CDR3 runs to 13 residues. Note on this clonotype: Antigen: not known.

Here the sequenced sample was T cells from blood (PBMCs), unsorted or a sorted subset (not recorded which), taken before or after yellow fever vaccination (not recorded which). The chain links TRBV7-3 to TRBJ2-7; D is uncertain. The TCR was taken from a woman under 30 who received the yellow fever vaccine. CDR3 nucleotide sequence: TGTGCCAGCAGCTTAGCCCCCCTCTACGAGCAGTACTTC. Amino acid sequence: CASSLAPLYEQYF.